Listed here are 19 T cell receptor beta chains from one sample, sequenced in a study of beta chain features in type 1 diabetes. Sequenced material consisted of expressed TCRB transcripts (all of the isolated RNA was reverse transcribed). Using immunoSEQ multiplex PCR, the repertoire was profiled, and TCRdb retains in-frame clones only, with some absent. The sample consists of about 230,000 clones, 7.5% to 10% of them appearing once. The sequenced material came from naive CD4+ T cells from blood. These receptors all come from a woman in her late teens or twenties in good health.

This clone was seen a handful of times. The CDR3 is CSAGATDTQYF. The CDR3 bases are TGCAGTGCTGGGGCCACAGATACGCAGTATTTT. The chain links TRBV20-1 to TRBJ2-3; tentative D call: TRBD1 (5 bases). Germline V gene lookup returns CDR1 DFQATT and CDR2 SNEGSKA (reference sequence). CDR3 size: 11 residues. The V end was cut by 5 bases, the J end by 2 bases, with 5 bases between.

For this clone: Other DNA sequences in this sample translate to the same CDR3. The rearrangement links TRBV5-1 to TRBJ2-5; D ambiguous. From germline, CDR1 is SGHRS and CDR2 YFSETQ. The CDR3 extends over 13 amino acids. V shed 0 bases and J shed 5 bases, with 8 bases lying between them. CDR3 region: CASSLESRETQYF. In nucleotides, the CDR3 is TGCGCCAGCAGCTTGGAGTCTAGGGAGACCCAGTACTTC.

This clone was seen a few times. V gene TRBV4-1 combines with J gene TRBJ2-3, with 8 bases aligning to TRBD2. CDR1 is MGHRA, CDR2 YSYEKL, per germline. This CDR3 has 17 residues. V shed 0 bases, J shed 0 bases, and the junction held 5 bases outside the gene matches. CDR3 coding DNA: TGCGCCAGCAGCCAAGATACGCCTAGCGGGAGCACAGATACGCAGTATTTT. Translated: CASSQDTPSGSTDTQYF.

This clone appeared a few times. This chain uses TRBV7-2 with TRBJ1-1; D is possibly TRBD1 (6 bases). V shed 1 base and J shed 6 bases, with 24 bases lying between them. The CDR3 is 18 residues long. Per germline, CDR1 SGHTA and CDR2 FQGNSA. The CDR3 DNA is TGTGCCAGCAGCTTAGTCTACATGGGGGCAATAAAGGAACCTGAAGCTTTCTTT. Protein sequence: CASSLVYMGAIKEPEAFF.

This clone was picked up a small number of times. V usage is TRBV5-1 and J usage is TRBJ2-7; 10 bases are shared with TRBD2. Trimming took 4 bases from V and 3 from J; bases not matched to a gene: 10. Germline CDR1 SGHRS, CDR2 YFSETQ. The CDR3 loop spans 16 amino acids. CDR3 sequence: CASSPPGLATNYEQYF. Here the CDR3 DNA reads TGCGCCAGCAGCCCCCCGGGACTAGCGACGAACTACGAGCAGTACTTC.

This clone was detected only a few times. The V call is TRBV6-6, the J call TRBJ2-3; D perhaps matches TRBD1 (5 bases). This CDR3 contains 13 residues. CDR1 is MNHNY and CDR2 is SVGAGI in the germline V gene (reference sequence). Between the trimmed V and J ends, which lost 8 bases and 1 base, there was a span of 10 bases. The CDR3 DNA is TGTGCCAGCGGGGTAGGGGGCACAGATACGCAGTATTTT. Translated, it gives CASGVGGTDTQYF.

This clone was seen a handful of times. The chain joins TRBV6-5 to TRBJ1-2; 10 bases agree with TRBD1. The V segment lost 6 bases and the J segment 7 bases; nucleotides outside the gene matches: 8. Germline V gene data show CDR1 as MNHEY and CDR2 as SVGAGI. There are 14 residues in the CDR3. For the CDR3, the DNA is TGTGCCAGCAGCTTGACAGGGGGCTCTGGTGGCTACACCTTC. It specifies CASSLTGGSGGYTF.

The gene calls are TRBV27 and TRBJ2-5, with TRBD2 matching 12 bases. The CDR3 is made up of 18 amino acids. The V gene end was trimmed by 6 bases and the J gene end by 4 bases; junction bases not matched to a gene: 15. The germline V gene has CDR1 MNHEY and CDR2 SMNVEV (reference sequence). Written as DNA, the CDR3 is TGTGCCAGCAGCGTAGCAGGGGGCCTAGCGGGAGGGGGAGAGACCCAGTACTTC. This gives the protein CASSVAGGLAGGGETQYF.

This clone was recorded a few times. J is TRBJ1-2 and V is TRBV30, with a tentative D call TRBD1 (5 bases). The CDR3 length is 13 residues. V was pared by 4 bases and J by 7 bases, with 16 bases between. The germline V gene encodes CDR1 GTSNPN and CDR2 SVGIG (reference sequence). The CDR3 sequence is CAWIEVGRGGYTF. The CDR3 DNA sequence: TGTGCCTGGATTGAGGTGGGGCGGGGTGGCTACACCTTC.

The J gene is TRBJ1-3, the V gene TRBV7-2; D not resolved. Germline V lookup: CDR1 SGHTA, CDR2 FQGNSA. V was trimmed by 5 bases and J by 4 bases, leaving 9 bases between them. The CDR3 consists of 13 residues. CDR3 sequence reads: CASSEKSGNTIYF. CDR3 DNA sequence: TGTGCCAGCAGCGAGAAATCGGGAAACACCATATATTTT.

This clone was found a few times. The chain joins TRBV30 to TRBJ2-5; the D gene is possibly TRBD2 (6 bases). The CDR3 spans 13 residues. The V end was cut by 1 base, the J end by 5 bases, with 11 bases between. The germline CDR1 and CDR2 sequences are GTSNPN and SVGIG (reference sequence). The CDR3 sequence is CAWSGGDRETQYF. CDR3 DNA: TGTGCCTGGAGTGGCGGGGATCGTGAGACCCAGTACTTC.

This clone was recorded a few times. This chain uses TRBV5-1 with TRBJ1-1; 7 nucleotides agree with TRBD1. Germline V CDR1 and CDR2: SGHRS, YFSETQ. The V gene end was trimmed by 4 bases and the J gene end by 5 bases; junction bases not matched to a gene: 11. The CDR3 is 15 amino acids. The CDR3 loop is CASSARQGGRTEAFF. CDR3 DNA sequence: TGCGCCAGCAGCGCTCGACAGGGCGGGAGGACTGAAGCTTTCTTT.

The rearrangement links TRBV15 to TRBJ2-2, with TRBD2 as a possible D gene (5 bases). This CDR3 spans 16 amino acids. Trimming cost V 3 bases and J 3 bases, with 14 bases left between them. Germline CDR1 LNHNV, CDR2 YYDKDF (reference sequence). The DNA of the CDR3 is TGTGCCACCAGCAGGAGCCGAGGGCGGGACACCGGGGAGCTGTTTTTT. Its protein is CATSRSRGRDTGELFF.

V is TRBV5-1 and J is TRBJ1-3; no firm D call. With 0 bases removed from V and 4 bases from J, the gap between germline ends came to 8 bases. The CDR3 loop spans 14 amino acids. Germline V gene lookup returns CDR1 SGHRS and CDR2 YFSETQ. The CDR3 protein is CASSLGAEGNTIYF. The CDR3 DNA reads as TGCGCCAGCAGCTTGGGAGCGGAAGGAAACACCATATATTTT.

The rearrangement joins TRBV5-1 to TRBJ2-7, with D tentatively TRBD2 (5 bases). Germline loops: CDR1 SGHRS, CDR2 YFSETQ. The CDR3 runs to 11 residues. Trimming removed 4 bases from V and 3 bases from J, with 5 bases in between. CDR3 DNA sequence: TGCGCCAGCAGCCGGGACTACGAGCAGTACTTC. It specifies CASSRDYEQYF.

This clone was seen more than once but under ten times. The chain links TRBV19 to TRBJ2-1; 9 nucleotides match TRBD2. The germline gives CDR1 LNHDA, CDR2 SQIVND (reference sequence). After removal of 1 base from V and 0 bases from J, the junction contained 7 bases not matched to a gene. This CDR3 contains 18 residues. The CDR3 here is CASSIVTSGYSSYNEQFF. As DNA, the CDR3 is TGTGCCAGTAGTATAGTCACTAGCGGGTACAGCTCCTACAATGAGCAGTTCTTC.

CDR3 nucleotide sequence: TGCGCCAGCAGCCCCGGGACTAGCGGACCGGGGGGCACAGATACGCAGTATTTT. The encoded protein is CASSPGTSGPGGTDTQYF. The rearrangement links TRBV5-1 to TRBJ2-3; 11 nucleotides line up with TRBD2. In germline, CDR1 is SGHRS, CDR2 YFSETQ. The CDR3 covers 18 residues. J lost 1 base, V lost 4 bases, and 11 bases had no gene match.

CDR3 residues: CASSPRRENYGYTF. CDR3 in DNA: TGTGCCAGCTCACCCCGCAGGGAAAACTATGGCTACACCTTC. The rearrangement uses TRBV18 and TRBJ1-2, with a weak D call TRBD1 (5 bases). This CDR3 spans 14 amino acids. Germline V lookup: CDR1 KGHSH, CDR2 LQKENI. V lost 3 bases and J 2 bases, leaving 10 bases between the germline ends.

This clone appeared a few times. The rearrangement joins TRBV11-2 to TRBJ2-7, with D tentatively TRBD1 (6 bases). CDR1 and CDR2 from the germline V gene are SGHAT and FQNNGV. This CDR3 comprises 16 residues. V lost 8 bases to trimming and J lost 3 bases, with 23 bases between them. CDR3 amino acids: CASQGLRKPFGYEQYF. The CDR3 bases are TGTGCCAGCCAGGGGCTCCGAAAACCTTTTGGCTACGAGCAGTACTTC. Based on the CDR3 plus reference TRBV11-2 and TRBJ2-7, the full variable domain is EAGVAQSPRYKIIEKRQSVAFWCNPISGHATLYWYQQILGQGPKLLIQFQNNGVVDDSQLPKDRFSAERLKGVDSTLKIQPAKLEDSAVYLCASQGLRKPFGYEQYFGPGTRLTVT.